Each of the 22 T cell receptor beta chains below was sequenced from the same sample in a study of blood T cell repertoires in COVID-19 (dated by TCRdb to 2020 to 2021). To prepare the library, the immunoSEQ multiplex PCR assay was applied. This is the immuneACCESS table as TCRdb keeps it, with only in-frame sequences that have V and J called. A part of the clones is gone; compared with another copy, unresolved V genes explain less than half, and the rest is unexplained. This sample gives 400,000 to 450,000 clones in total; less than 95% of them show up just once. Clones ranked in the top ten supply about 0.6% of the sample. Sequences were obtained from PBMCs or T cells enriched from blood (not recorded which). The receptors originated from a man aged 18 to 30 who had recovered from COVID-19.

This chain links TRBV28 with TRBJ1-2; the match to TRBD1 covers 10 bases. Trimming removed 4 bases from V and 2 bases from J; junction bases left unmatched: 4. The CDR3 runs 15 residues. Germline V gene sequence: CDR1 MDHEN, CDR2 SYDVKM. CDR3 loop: CASSSPGQGNYGYTF. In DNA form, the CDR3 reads TGTGCCAGCAGTTCGCCGGGACAGGGGAACTATGGCTACACCTTC.

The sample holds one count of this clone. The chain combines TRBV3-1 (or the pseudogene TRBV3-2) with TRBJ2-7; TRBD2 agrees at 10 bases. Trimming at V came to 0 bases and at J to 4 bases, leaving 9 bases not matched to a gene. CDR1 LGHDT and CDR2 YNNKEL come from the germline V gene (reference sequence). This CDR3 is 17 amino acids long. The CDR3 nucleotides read TGTGCCAGCAGCCAAGAGATTAGCCTAGCGGGAGTTTACGAGCAGTACTTC. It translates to CASSQEISLAGVYEQYF.

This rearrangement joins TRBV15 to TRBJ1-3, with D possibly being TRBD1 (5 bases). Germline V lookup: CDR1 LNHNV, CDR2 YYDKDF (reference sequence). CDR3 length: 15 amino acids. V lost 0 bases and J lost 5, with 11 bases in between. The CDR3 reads CATSRDRGTRNTIYF. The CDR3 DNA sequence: TGTGCCACCAGCAGAGATCGAGGGACTAGAAACACCATATATTTT.

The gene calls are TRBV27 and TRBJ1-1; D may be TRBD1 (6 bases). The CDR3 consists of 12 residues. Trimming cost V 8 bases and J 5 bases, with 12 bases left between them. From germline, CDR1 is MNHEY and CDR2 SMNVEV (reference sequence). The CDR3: CASGGGGTEAFF. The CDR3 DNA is TGTGCCAGCGGGGGAGGGGGTACTGAAGCTTTCTTT.

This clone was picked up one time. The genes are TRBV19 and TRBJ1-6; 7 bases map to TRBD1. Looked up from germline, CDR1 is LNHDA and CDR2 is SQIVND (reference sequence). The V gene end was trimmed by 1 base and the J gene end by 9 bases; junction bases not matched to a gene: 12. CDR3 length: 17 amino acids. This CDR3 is CASSIGGAAAGGSPLHF. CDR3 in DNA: TGTGCCAGTAGTATAGGAGGGGCCGCGGCAGGGGGTTCACCCCTCCACTTT. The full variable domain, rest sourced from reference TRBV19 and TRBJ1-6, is DGGITQSPKYLFRKEGQNVTLSCEQNLNHDAMYWYRQDPGQGLRLIYYSQIVNDFQKGDIAEGYSVSREKKESFPLTVTSAQKNPTAFYLCASSIGGAAAGGSPLHFGNGTRLTVT.

CDR3 region: CASSRGSGELFF. CDR3 in DNA: TGTGCCAGCAGCCGCGGCTCCGGGGAGCTGTTTTTT. The chain has TRBV11-2 and TRBJ2-2, with D unclear. V lost 5 bases and J lost 6, with 7 bases in between. The CDR3 has 12 amino acids. Per the germline V gene, CDR1 is SGHAT and CDR2 is FQNNGV.

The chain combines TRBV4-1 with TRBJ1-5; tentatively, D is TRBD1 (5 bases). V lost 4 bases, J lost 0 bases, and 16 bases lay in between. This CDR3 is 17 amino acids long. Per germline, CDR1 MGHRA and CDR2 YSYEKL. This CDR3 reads CASSPSGHQDSNQPQHF. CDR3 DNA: TGCGCCAGCAGCCCTTCTGGACATCAGGATAGCAATCAGCCCCAGCATTTT.

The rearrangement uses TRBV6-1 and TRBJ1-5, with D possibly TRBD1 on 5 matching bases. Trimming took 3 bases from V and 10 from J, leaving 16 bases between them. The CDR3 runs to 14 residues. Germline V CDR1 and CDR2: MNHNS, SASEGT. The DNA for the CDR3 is TGTGCCAGCAGTGAGCGGGGCGGCCAACTCCCCCAGCATTTT. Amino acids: CASSERGGQLPQHF.

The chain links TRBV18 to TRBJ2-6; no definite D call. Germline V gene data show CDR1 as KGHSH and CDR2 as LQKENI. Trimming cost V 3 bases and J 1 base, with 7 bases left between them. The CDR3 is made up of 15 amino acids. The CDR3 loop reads CASSPGASGANVLTF. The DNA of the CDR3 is TGTGCCAGCTCACCGGGCGCGTCTGGGGCCAACGTCCTGACTTTC.

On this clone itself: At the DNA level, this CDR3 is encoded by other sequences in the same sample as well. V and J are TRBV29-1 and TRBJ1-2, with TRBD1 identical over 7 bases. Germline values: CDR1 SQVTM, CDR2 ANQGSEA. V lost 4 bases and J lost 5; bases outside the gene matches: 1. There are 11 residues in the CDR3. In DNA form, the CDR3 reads TGCAGCGTTGGACAGGGTTATGGCTACACCTTC. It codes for CSVGQGYGYTF.

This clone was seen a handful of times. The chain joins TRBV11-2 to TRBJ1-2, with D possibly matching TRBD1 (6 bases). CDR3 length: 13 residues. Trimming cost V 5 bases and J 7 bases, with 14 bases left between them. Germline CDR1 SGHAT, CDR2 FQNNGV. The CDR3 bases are TGTGCCAGCAGCCTAGGGGGGGATACTGGCTACACCTTC. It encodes CASSLGGDTGYTF.

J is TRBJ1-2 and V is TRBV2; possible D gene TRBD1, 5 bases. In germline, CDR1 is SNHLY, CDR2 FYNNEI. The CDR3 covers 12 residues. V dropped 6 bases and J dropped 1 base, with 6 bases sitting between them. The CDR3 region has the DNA TGTGCCAGCAGGGACAATAACTATGGCTACACCTTC. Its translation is CASRDNNYGYTF.

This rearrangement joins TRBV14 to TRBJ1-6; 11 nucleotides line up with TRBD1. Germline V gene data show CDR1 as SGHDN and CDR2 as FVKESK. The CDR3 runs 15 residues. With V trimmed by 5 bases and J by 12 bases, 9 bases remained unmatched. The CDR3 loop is CASSKTGTGGVPLHF. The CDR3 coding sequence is TGTGCCAGCAGCAAAACCGGGACAGGGGGGGTACCCCTCCACTTT.

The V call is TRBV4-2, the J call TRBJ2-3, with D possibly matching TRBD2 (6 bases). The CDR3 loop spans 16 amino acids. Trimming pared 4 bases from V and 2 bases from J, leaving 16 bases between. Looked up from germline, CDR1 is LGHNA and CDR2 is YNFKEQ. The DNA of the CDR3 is TGTGCCAGCAGCCCCGAGGGTAGCGGAGACACAGATACGCAGTATTTT. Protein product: CASSPEGSGDTDTQYF.

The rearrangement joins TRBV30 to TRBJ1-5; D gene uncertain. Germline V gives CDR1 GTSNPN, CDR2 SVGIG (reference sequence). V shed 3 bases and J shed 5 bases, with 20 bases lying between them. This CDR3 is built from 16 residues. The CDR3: CAWRSERGLRDQPQHF. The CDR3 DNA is TGTGCCTGGAGATCAGAGAGAGGGCTGCGGGATCAGCCCCAGCATTTT. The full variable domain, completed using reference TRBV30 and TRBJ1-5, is SQTIHQWPATLVQPVGSPLSLECTVEGTSNPNLYWYRQAAGRGLQLLFYSVGIGQISSEVPQNLSASRPQDRQFILSSKKLLLSDSGFYLCAWRSERGLRDQPQHFGDGTRLSIL.

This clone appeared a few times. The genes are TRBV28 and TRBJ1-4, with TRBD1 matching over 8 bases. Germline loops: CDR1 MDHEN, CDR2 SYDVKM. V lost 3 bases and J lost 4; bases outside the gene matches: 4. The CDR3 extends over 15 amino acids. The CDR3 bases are TGTGCCAGCAGTTTCGAAACAGGGGGTAATGAAAAACTGTTTTTT. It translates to CASSFETGGNEKLFF.

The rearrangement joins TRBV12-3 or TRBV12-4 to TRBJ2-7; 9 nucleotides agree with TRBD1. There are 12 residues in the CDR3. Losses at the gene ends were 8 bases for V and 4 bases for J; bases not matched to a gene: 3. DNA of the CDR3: TGTGCCAGCGGGGGACAGGGTTACGAGCAGTACTTC. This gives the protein CASGGQGYEQYF.

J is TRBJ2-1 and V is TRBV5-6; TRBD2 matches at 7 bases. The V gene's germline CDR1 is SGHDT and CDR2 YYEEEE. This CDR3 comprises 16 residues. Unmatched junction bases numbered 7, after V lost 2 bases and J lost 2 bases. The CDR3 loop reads CASSLGAGATYNEQFF. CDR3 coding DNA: TGTGCCAGCAGCTTAGGGGCGGGAGCGACCTACAATGAGCAGTTCTTC.

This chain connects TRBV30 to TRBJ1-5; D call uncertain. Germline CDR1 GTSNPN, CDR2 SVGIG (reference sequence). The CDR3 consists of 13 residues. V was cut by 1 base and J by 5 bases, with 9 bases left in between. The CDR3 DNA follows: TGTGCCTGGAGTGGTCGAGGGTATCAGCCCCAGCATTTT. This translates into CAWSGRGYQPQHF.

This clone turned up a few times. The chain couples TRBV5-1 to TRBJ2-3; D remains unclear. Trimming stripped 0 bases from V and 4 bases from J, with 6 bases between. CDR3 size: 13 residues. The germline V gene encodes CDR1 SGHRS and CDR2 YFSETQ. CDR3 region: CASSLAGSDTQYF. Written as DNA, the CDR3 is TGCGCCAGCAGCTTGGCCGGGTCAGATACGCAGTATTTT.

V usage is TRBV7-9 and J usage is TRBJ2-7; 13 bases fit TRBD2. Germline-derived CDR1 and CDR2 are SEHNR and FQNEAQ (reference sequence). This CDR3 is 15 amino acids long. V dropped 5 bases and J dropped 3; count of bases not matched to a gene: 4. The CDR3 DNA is TGTGCCAGCAGCCGCGGGACTAGCGGGGACTACGAGCAGTACTTC. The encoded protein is CASSRGTSGDYEQYF.

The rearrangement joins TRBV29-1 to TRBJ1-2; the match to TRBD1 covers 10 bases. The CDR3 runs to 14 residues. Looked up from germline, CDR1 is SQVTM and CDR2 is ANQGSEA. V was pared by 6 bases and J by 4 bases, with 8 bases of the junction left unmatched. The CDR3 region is CSVDPTGGAYGYTF. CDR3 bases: TGCAGCGTCGACCCGACAGGGGGCGCCTATGGCTACACCTTC.